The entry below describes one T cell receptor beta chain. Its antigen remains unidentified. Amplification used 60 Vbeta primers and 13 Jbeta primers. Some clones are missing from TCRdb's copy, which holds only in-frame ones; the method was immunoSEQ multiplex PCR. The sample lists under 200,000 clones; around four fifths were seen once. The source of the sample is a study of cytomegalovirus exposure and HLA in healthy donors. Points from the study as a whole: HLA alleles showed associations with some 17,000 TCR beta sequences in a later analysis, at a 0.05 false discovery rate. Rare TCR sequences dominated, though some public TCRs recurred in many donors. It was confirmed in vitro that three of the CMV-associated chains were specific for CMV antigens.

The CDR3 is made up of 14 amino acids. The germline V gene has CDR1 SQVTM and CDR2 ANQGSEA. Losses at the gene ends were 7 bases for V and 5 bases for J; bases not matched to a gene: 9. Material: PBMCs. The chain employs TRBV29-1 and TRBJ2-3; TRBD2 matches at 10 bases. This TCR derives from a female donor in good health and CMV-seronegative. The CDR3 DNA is TGCAGCGCCTTAGCGGGAGGTAGTGGAGATACGCAGTATTTT. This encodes CSALAGGSGDTQYF.